This is a list of T cell receptor beta chains from one sample in a study of graft-versus-host responses after intestinal transplantation. The data were produced by immunoSEQ multiplex PCR, yet TCRdb's version contains in-frame clones alone and is incomplete. In the table there are over 60,000 clones, roughly 90% of which are singletons. Sample: ileum tissue, taken roughly 390 days after transplant. Source of these receptors: a human patient who received an intestinal transplant, so some T cells may come from the graft donor. Both conserved end residues are part of each CDR3. The D gene is left open where the match is weak.

V gene	D gene	J gene	CDR3 protein	CDR3 DNA
TRBV7-3	-	TRBJ2-7	CASSFSRTGKHEQYF	TGTGCCAGCAGCTTCAGCCGCACAGGTAAGCACGAGCAGTACTTC
TRBV29-1	-	TRBJ1-2	CSVTQLSREIYGYTF	TGCAGCGTTACCCAGCTTTCAAGGGAGATTTATGGCTACACCTTC
TRBV29-1	TRBD1	TRBJ1-2	CSGGQGSGYTF	TGCAGCGGCGGACAGGGGTCTGGCTACACCTTC
TRBV6-4	-	TRBJ2-7	CASSKLGGCYEQYF	TGTGCCAGCAGCAAACTAGGGGGATGCTACGAGCAGTACTTC
TRBV9	-	TRBJ1-3	CASSVEGGVGGNTIYF	TGTGCCAGCAGCGTAGAAGGGGGGGTTGGTGGAAACACCATATATTTT
TRBV27	-	TRBJ1-6	CASRTAGGPYNSPLHF	TGTGCCAGCAGAACCGCCGGGGGCCCCTATAATTCACCCCTCCACTTT
TRBV6-1	-	TRBJ1-1	CASRHQGNTEAFF	TGTGCCAGCAGACATCAGGGGAACACTGAAGCTTTCTTT
TRBV2	-	TRBJ2-3	CATARGGSGDTQYF	TGTGCCACCGCCAGGGGGGGCTCCGGGGATACGCAGTATTTT
TRBV4-1	TRBD1	TRBJ1-2	CASSQEPGGGYTF	TGCGCCAGCAGCCAAGAGCCAGGGGGAGGCTACACCTTC
TRBV6-5	TRBD2	TRBJ2-3	CASRTSGRAFDTQYF	TGTGCCAGCAGGACAAGCGGGAGGGCCTTTGATACGCAGTATTTT
TRBV6-5	-	TRBJ2-1	CASSYSMGGPYNEQFF	TGTGCCAGCAGTTACTCGATGGGGGGGCCCTACAATGAGCAGTTCTTC
TRBV6-6	-	TRBJ1-1	CASSYGRGFNTEAFF	TGTGCCAGCAGTTACGGCAGGGGCTTTAACACTGAAGCTTTCTTT
TRBV30	-	TRBJ1-1	CAWSEATEAFF	TGTGCCTGGTCGGAAGCCACTGAAGCTTTCTTT
TRBV2	-	TRBJ2-1	CASSEGLGSGLEQFF	TGTGCCAGCAGTGAAGGACTTGGGAGCGGCCTTGAGCAGTTCTTC
TRBV7-9	-	TRBJ2-7	CASSPGLIHEQYF	TGTGCCAGCAGCCCCGGACTAATCCACGAGCAGTACTTC
TRBV9	-	TRBJ2-7	CASSVGGDSYEQYF	TGTGCCAGCAGCGTAGGGGGTGACAGCTACGAGCAGTACTTC
TRBV28	TRBD1	TRBJ2-3	CASSIPRQGAMDTQYF	TGTGCCAGCAGCATCCCGAGACAGGGGGCGATGGATACGCAGTATTTT
TRBV28	-	TRBJ1-1	CASSSISGGLNTEAFF	TGTGCCAGCAGTTCAATCTCCGGGGGCCTGAACACTGAAGCTTTCTTT
TRBV15	TRBD1	TRBJ1-2	CATSSLFWDRNYGYTF	TGTGCCACCAGCAGTCTCTTTTGGGACAGGAACTATGGCTACACCTTC